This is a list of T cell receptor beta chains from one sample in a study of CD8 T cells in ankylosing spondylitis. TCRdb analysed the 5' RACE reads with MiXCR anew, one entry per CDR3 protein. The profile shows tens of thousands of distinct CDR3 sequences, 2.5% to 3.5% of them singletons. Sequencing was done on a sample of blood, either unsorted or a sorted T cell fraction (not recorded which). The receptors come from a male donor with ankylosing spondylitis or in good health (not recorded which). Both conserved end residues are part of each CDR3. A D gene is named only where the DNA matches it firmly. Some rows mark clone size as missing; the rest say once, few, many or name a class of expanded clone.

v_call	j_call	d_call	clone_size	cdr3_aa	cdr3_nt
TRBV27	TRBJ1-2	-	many	CASIIGALDSYGYTF	TGTGCCAGCATCATCGGAGCCCTAGACTCCTATGGCTACACCTTC
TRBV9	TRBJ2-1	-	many	CASSVGLRVAQQFF	TGTGCCAGCAGCGTCGGTTTACGGGTAGCCCAGCAGTTCTTC
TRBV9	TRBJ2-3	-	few	CASSPRGNRETTDTQYF	TGTGCCAGCAGCCCGAGAGGGAACAGGGAGACCACAGATACGCAGTATTTT
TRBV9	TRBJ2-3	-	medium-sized	CASSVEGSTDTQYF	TGTGCCAGCAGCGTAGAAGGTAGCACAGATACGCAGTATTTT
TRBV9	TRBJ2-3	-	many	CASSVVGGPSGDTQYF	TGTGCCAGCAGCGTAGTCGGAGGTCCTTCCGGAGATACGCAGTATTTT
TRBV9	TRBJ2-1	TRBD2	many	CASSNKLAGGADEQFF	TGTGCCAGCAGCAATAAACTAGCGGGGGGGGCCGATGAGCAGTTCTTC
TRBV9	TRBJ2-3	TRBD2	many	CASSVGWEGYDTQYF	TGTGCCAGCAGCGTAGGGTGGGAGGGCTATGATACGCAGTATTTT
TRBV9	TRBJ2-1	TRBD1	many	CASSGGDRNEQFF	TGTGCCAGCAGCGGGGGGGACAGGAATGAGCAGTTCTTC
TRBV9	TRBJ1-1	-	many	CASSVDPAGVLTEAFF	TGTGCCAGCAGCGTAGATCCCGCCGGGGTCCTAACTGAAGCTTTCTTT
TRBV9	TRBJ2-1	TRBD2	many	CASSPGGLAGDNEQFF	TGTGCCAGCAGCCCCGGGGGGCTAGCGGGGGACAATGAGCAGTTCTTC
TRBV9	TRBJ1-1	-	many	CASSVAGGRNTEAFF	TGTGCCAGCAGCGTAGCCGGGGGGCGCAACACTGAAGCTTTCTTT
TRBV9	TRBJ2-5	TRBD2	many	CASSVTSGIETQYF	TGTGCCAGCAGCGTTACTAGCGGGATTGAGACCCAGTACTTC
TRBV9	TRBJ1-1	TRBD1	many	CASSVGGQGYTEAFF	TGTGCCAGCAGCGTTGGGGGACAGGGGTACACTGAAGCTTTCTTT
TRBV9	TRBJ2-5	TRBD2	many	CASSVLSGGPRETQYF	TGTGCCAGCAGCGTCTTATCGGGGGGGCCCAGGGAGACCCAGTACTTC
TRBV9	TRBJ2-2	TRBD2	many	CASSRSGGDTGELFF	TGTGCCAGCAGCCGGTCCGGGGGGGACACCGGGGAGCTGTTTTTT
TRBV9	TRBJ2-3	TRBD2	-	CASSLKTGGQDTQYF	TGTGCCAGCAGCTTGAAGACGGGGGGGCAAGATACGCAGTATTTT
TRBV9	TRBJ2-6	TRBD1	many	CASSTTGTGSGANVLTF	TGTGCCAGCAGCACCACCGGGACAGGGTCCGGGGCCAACGTCCTGACTTTC
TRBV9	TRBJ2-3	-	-	CASSSQGLGTDTQYF	TGTGCCAGCAGCTCACAGGGTTTGGGGACAGATACGCAGTATTTT
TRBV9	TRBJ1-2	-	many	CASSVGPGYDYGYTF	TGTGCCAGCAGCGTAGGCCCGGGGTACGACTATGGCTACACCTTC
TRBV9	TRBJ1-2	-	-	CASSVDGGGHEYGYTF	TGTGCCAGCAGCGTAGATGGAGGGGGACACGAGTATGGCTACACCTTC
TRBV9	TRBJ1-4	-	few	CASSVQGANEKLFF	TGTGCCAGCAGCGTACAGGGCGCGAATGAAAAACTGTTTTTT
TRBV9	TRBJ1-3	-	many	CASSADSYGNTIYF	TGTGCCAGCAGCGCCGACAGTTATGGAAACACCATATATTTT
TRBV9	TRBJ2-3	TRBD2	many	CASSPRVSGGAGTDTQYF	TGTGCCAGCAGCCCCCGGGTTAGCGGGGGGGCCGGGACAGATACGCAGTATTTT
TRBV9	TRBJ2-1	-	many	CASSVDKLGYNEQFF	TGTGCCAGCAGCGTAGACAAACTGGGCTACAATGAGCAGTTCTTC
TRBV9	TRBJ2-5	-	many	CASSGAELQETQYF	TGTGCCAGCAGCGGGGCGGAACTTCAAGAGACCCAGTACTTC
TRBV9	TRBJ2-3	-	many	CASSVGGDYYTDTQYF	TGTGCCAGCAGCGTAGGAGGTGACTACTACACAGATACGCAGTATTTT
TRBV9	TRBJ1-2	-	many	CASSVASRGGGYTF	TGTGCCAGCAGCGTAGCGTCCAGGGGCGGTGGCTACACCTTC
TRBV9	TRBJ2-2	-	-	CASSPERAPGSGELFF	TGTGCCAGCAGCCCCGAAAGGGCACCTGGGTCCGGGGAGCTGTTTTTT
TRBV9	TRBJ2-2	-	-	CARRNITGELFF	TGTGCCAGGAGAAATATAACCGGGGAGCTGTTTTTT
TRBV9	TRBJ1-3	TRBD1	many	CASSDRGFGNTIYF	TGTGCCAGCAGCGACAGGGGATTCGGAAACACCATATATTTT
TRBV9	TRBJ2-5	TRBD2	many	CASSPRSSGVLQETQYF	TGTGCCAGCAGCCCTCGCTCTAGCGGGGTACTCCAAGAGACCCAGTACTTC
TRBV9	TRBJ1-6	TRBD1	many	CASSVGTGGLSPLHF	TGTGCCAGCAGCGTTGGGACAGGGGGCCTGTCACCCCTCCACTTT
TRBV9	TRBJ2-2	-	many	CASSLHGGNTGELFF	TGTGCCAGCAGCTTACACGGGGGGAACACCGGGGAGCTGTTTTTT
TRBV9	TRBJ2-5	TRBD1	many	CASSVGDRGLGKTQYF	TGTGCCAGCAGCGTAGGAGACAGGGGGCTCGGAAAGACCCAGTACTTC
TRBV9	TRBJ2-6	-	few	CASSGGAGVVGANVLTF	TGTGCCAGCAGCGGTGGAGCAGGGGTTGTTGGGGCCAACGTCCTGACTTTC
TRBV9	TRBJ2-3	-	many	CASSIEPASDFFGSTDTQYF	TGTGCCAGCAGCATCGAACCCGCCTCAGACTTCTTCGGTAGCACAGATACGCAGTATTTT
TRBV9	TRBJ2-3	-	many	CASSLRDSTDTQYF	TGTGCCAGCAGCCTGAGGGACTCCACAGATACGCAGTATTTT
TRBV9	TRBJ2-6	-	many	CASSMAGSGANVLTF	TGTGCCAGCAGCATGGCGGGCTCTGGGGCCAACGTCCTGACTTTC
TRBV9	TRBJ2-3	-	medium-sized	CASSAAGAFTDTQYF	TGTGCCAGCAGCGCCGCGGGGGCCTTTACAGATACGCAGTATTTT
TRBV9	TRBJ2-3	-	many	CASSVELGDTQYF	TGTGCCAGCAGCGTAGAGCTGGGGGATACGCAGTATTTT
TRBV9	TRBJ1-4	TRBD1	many	CASSAGQHTTNEKLFF	TGTGCCAGCAGCGCGGGACAGCATACAACTAATGAAAAACTGTTTTTT
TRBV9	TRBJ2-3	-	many	CASSVGASEDTQYF	TGTGCCAGCAGCGTAGGGGCTAGCGAAGATACGCAGTATTTT
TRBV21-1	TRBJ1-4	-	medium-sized	CASSKVPGDPQEKLFF	TGTGCCAGCAGCAAAGTGCCGGGGGACCCTCAGGAAAAACTGTTTTTT
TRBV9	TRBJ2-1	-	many	CASSVAVGRFDNEQFF	TGTGCCAGCAGCGTAGCTGTAGGGAGGTTTGACAATGAGCAGTTCTTC
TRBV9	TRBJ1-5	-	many	CASSAGVDNQPQHF	TGTGCCAGCAGCGCCGGGGTGGATAATCAGCCCCAGCATTTT
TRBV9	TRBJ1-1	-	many	CASSLAQGLDTEAFF	TGTGCCAGCAGTCTCGCTCAGGGGTTGGACACTGAAGCTTTCTTT
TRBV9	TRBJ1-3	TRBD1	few	CASSPGGRLSGNTIYF	TGTGCCAGCAGCCCAGGGGGCCGTCTCTCTGGAAACACCATATATTTT
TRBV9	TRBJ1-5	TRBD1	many	CASSATGQQPQHF	TGTGCCAGCAGCGCGACAGGGCAACAGCCCCAGCATTTT
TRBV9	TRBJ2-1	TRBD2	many	CASSVGGRQDYNEQFF	TGTGCCAGCAGCGTAGGCGGGAGGCAGGACTACAATGAGCAGTTCTTC
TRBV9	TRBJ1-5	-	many	CASSVAPEGQPQHF	TGTGCCAGCAGCGTAGCTCCCGAGGGCCAGCCCCAGCATTTT
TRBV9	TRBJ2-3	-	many	CASSVATGLSTDTQYF	TGTGCCAGCAGCGTAGCTACGGGACTTTCCACAGATACGCAGTATTTT
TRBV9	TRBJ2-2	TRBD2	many	CASSAPGTTTGELFF	TGTGCCAGCAGCGCCCCCGGGACTACCACCGGGGAGCTGTTTTTT
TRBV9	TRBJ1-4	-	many	CASSTGLLNEKLFF	TGTGCCAGCAGCACGGGACTCCTTAATGAAAAACTGTTTTTT
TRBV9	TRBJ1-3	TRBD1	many	CASSVGQGASGNTIYF	TGTGCCAGCAGCGTAGGGCAGGGGGCTTCTGGAAACACCATATATTTT
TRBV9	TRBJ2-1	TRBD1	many	CASSGGTGPYNEQFF	TGTGCCAGCAGCGGCGGGACAGGTCCCTACAATGAGCAGTTCTTC